One and the same sample provided the 6 T cell receptor beta chains below, sequenced in a study of blood T cell repertoires in COVID-19. Libraries were prepared by immunoSEQ multiplex PCR; TCRdb keeps only in-frame clonotypes and omits some of them. The table has 25,000 to 35,000 clones, 85% to 90% seen once. Sequencing input: peripheral blood. The origin of the receptors is a human donor with acute or convalescent COVID-19. The donor label of this sample is uncertain.

The rearrangement joins TRBV6-2 or TRBV6-3 to TRBJ2-7; TRBD1 might be the D (6 bases). Germline V gene sequence: CDR1 MNHEY, CDR2 SVGEGT. Between the trimmed V and J ends, which lost 5 bases and 6 bases, there was a span of 17 bases. The CDR3 totals 14 residues. CDR3 protein: CASSTGHRAREQYF. In DNA form, the CDR3 reads TGTGCCAGCAGTACGGGACACCGGGCGCGCGAGCAGTACTTC.

The chain joins TRBV5-4 to TRBJ1-1; no firm D call. From germline, CDR1 is SGHNT and CDR2 YYREEE (reference sequence). The germline V and J ends were trimmed by 0 bases and 8 bases, with 17 bases remaining between them. This CDR3 is 15 amino acids long. DNA of the CDR3: TGTGCCAGCAGCTTGGGGGCAGGTCCCCTACAAGAAGCTTTCTTT. Amino acid sequence: CASSLGAGPLQEAFF.

The gene calls are TRBV7-2 and TRBJ2-2; TRBD2 matches at 8 bases. The CDR3 runs 14 residues. V shed 0 bases and J 12 bases; nucleotides not matched to a gene: 6. Germline CDR1 reads SGHTA; CDR2 reads FQGNSA. The CDR3 coding sequence is TGTGCCAGCAGCTTAGCGCTCGGGGGGGCTCAGCTGTTTTTT. It translates to CASSLALGGAQLFF.

V usage is TRBV6-6 and J usage is TRBJ1-5, with D uncertain. CDR3 size: 14 residues. Germline CDR1 is MNHNY and CDR2 is SVGAGI (reference sequence). V lost 5 bases and J lost 0, with 8 bases in between. The DNA for the CDR3 is TGTGCCAGCAGTCCTTTTTATAGCAATCAGCCCCAGCATTTT. It is translated as CASSPFYSNQPQHF.

V gene TRBV18 combines with J gene TRBJ1-3; no clear D. This CDR3 is 16 amino acids long. Germline CDR1 and CDR2: KGHSH and LQKENI. V lost 0 bases and J lost 2, with 11 bases in between. CDR3: CASSPPSQATGNTIYF. Here the CDR3 DNA reads TGTGCCAGCTCACCACCGAGTCAGGCGACTGGAAACACCATATATTTT. Drawing the rest from reference TRBV18 and TRBJ1-3, the complete variable domain is NAGVMQNPRHLVRRRGQEARLRCSPMKGHSHVYWYRQLPEEGLKFMVYLQKENIIDESGMPKERFSAEFPKEGPSILRIQQVVRGDSAAYFCASSPPSQATGNTIYFGEGSWLTVV.

CDR3 sequence reads: CASSPRTSTGNEQFF. The CDR3 DNA reads as TGTGCCAGCTCACCGAGGACTAGCACGGGCAATGAGCAGTTCTTC. The genes are TRBV18 and TRBJ2-1, with TRBD2 identical over 8 bases. The germline V gene encodes CDR1 KGHSH and CDR2 LQKENI. This CDR3 region has 15 residues. V was clipped by 3 bases and J by 6 bases; unmatched bases: 7.